The rows below give T cell receptor beta chains drawn from one sample of a study of blood T cells in healthy people across ages. TCRdb independently ran MiXCR on the 5' RACE reads; one entry per CDR3 protein. This table has some 760,000 distinct CDR3 sequences, 20% to 25% appearing once. These data were also filed under a second study, of T cells of mothers and their children.

The sequencing sample was made of blood. These receptor sequences come from a boy younger than 18 in good health. CDR3s include the opening cysteine and the closing phenylalanine or tryptophan. D genes are given only for firm matches. Size tells how often a clone was seen (once, few, many) or the class of an expanded clone, and some rows leave it out.

D,size,V,J,DNA,CDR3
.,.,TRBV12-3/TRBV12-4,TRBJ2-1,TGTGCCAGCAGTTTAGTCCGCGGTGTGCAGTTCTTC,CASSLVRGVQFF
.,few,TRBV5-6,TRBJ1-2,TGTGCCAGCAGTCGGATGGGAGGTTTCTATGGCTACACCTTC,CASSRMGGFYGYTF
TRBD2,many,TRBV7-2,TRBJ2-5,TGTGCCAGCAGCTTTAGGGGCGGGGGAGAGACCCAGTACTTC,CASSFRGGGETQYF
.,few,TRBV4-1,TRBJ2-4,TGCGCCAGCAGCCCGATACTAGTAGCCAAAAACATTCGGTACTTC,CASSPILVAKNIRYF
.,.,TRBV20-1,TRBJ2-5,TGCAGTGCTAGGGGGCAGGGTGTACAGACCCAGTACTTC,CSARGQGVQTQYF
.,few,TRBV5-6,TRBJ1-2,TGTGCCAGCAGCCATACCACAGGGAAGGATAACTATGGCTACACCTTC,CASSHTTGKDNYGYTF
TRBD2,.,TRBV12-3/TRBV12-4,TRBJ2-5,TGTGCCAGCAGTGATAGCGGGATCCAGTACTTC,CASSDSGIQYF
TRBD2,.,TRBV11-2,TRBJ2-7,TGTGCCAGCAGCACAAGGGGCGTAGCGGGAGTTCCGTCCTACAAGCAGTACTTC,CASSTRGVAGVPSYKQYF
TRBD1,.,TRBV5-1,TRBJ2-7,TGCGCCAGCAGCTTGGCGGACAGGGACTCCTACGAGCAGTACTTC,CASSLADRDSYEQYF
.,.,TRBV29-1,TRBJ1-1,TGCAGCGTTGGAGGCGGAGGGACTGAAGCTTTCTTT,CSVGGGGTEAFF
TRBD2,few,TRBV7-9,TRBJ2-7,TGTGCCAGCAGCCGAGCAGGAGCGGGGTCCTACGAGCAGTACTTC,CASSRAGAGSYEQYF
TRBD1,.,TRBV3-1,TRBJ2-1,TGTGCCAGCAGCGCAGATTCCGGGACAGGGGTCCATGAGCAGTTCTTC,CASSADSGTGVHEQFF
.,.,TRBV5-5,TRBJ2-5,TGTGCCAGCAGCTTGGAGTCTCCCGCAGAGACCCAGTACTTC,CASSLESPAETQYF
TRBD2,.,TRBV4-1,TRBJ2-2,TGCGCCAGCAGCATAGAGGGGACTAGCGGAGCGGTTAGCACCGGGGAGCTGTTTTTT,CASSIEGTSGAVSTGELFF
.,many,TRBV7-2,TRBJ2-3,TGTGCCAGCAGCTTAGAGGCGGGAAGCGATACGCAGTATTTT,CASSLEAGSDTQYF
TRBD1,.,TRBV4-3,TRBJ1-3,TGCGCCAGCAGCCAAGATAACAGGGGCAGGAACACCATATATTTT,CASSQDNRGRNTIYF
.,.,TRBV20-1,TRBJ2-1,TGCAGTGCTTCTAGTCCTGGCTCCTACAATGAGCAGTTCTTC,CSASSPGSYNEQFF
TRBD2,many,TRBV11-2,TRBJ2-7,TGTGCCAGCAGCTTATCTAGCGGGGCGTACGAGCAGTACTTC,CASSLSSGAYEQYF
.,few,TRBV13,TRBJ1-3,TGTGCCAGCAGCTTCAGGGAGGCTGGAAACACCATATATTTT,CASSFREAGNTIYF
TRBD2,.,TRBV3-1,TRBJ2-1,TGTGCCAGTAGCCAAGGTAGCGGGGGGGCTTCGTGGCAGTTCTTC,CASSQGSGGASWQFF
.,.,TRBV7-9,TRBJ2-5,TGTGCCAGCAGCTTAGTGGAAGAGAGGGGGACCCAGTACTTC,CASSLVEERGTQYF
.,few,TRBV15,TRBJ2-2,TGTGCCACCAGCAGGGATCTCGACGGGGAGCTGTTTTTT,CATSRDLDGELFF
TRBD1,few,TRBV2,TRBJ2-3,TGTGCCAGCAGTGAACGGACAGGGATCACAGATACGCAGTATTTT,CASSERTGITDTQYF
.,.,TRBV7-9,TRBJ2-3,TGTGCCAGCAGCCCCTACTCCACTCCTAGCACAGATACGCAGTATTTT,CASSPYSTPSTDTQYF